The text below deals with one T cell receptor beta chain. The target of this receptor is not known. Base qualities are not at hand, and no much larger clone is one base apart. At the junction V is shortened by 0 bases and J by 5 bases, with 13 bases in between. From its cysteine to its phenylalanine, the CDR3 spans 15 amino acids. The sequence is cut down to CDR3 DNA, 45 bases in frame from base 1. The germline V gene encodes CDR1 MGHRA and CDR2 YSYEKL. Library creation used the immunoSEQ multiplex PCR assay. Deep sequencing of rearranged TCR beta loci, alongside multiparametric flow cytometry, was used to profile T cell repertoires. TCRdb re-hosts the immuneACCESS table, in-frame sequences only. Its copies lack some clones; in the studies checked, an unresolved V gene accounts for under half of them, and the cause for the rest is not known. The sample data list tens of thousands of clones, and approximately 91% of these were observed just once. The ten largest account for about 3% of the sample.

The sample originates from a study of lymphopenia after photon versus proton radiotherapy (dated by TCRdb to between 2017 and 2020). Background for the entire study: The immunological effects of photon versus proton radiation therapy were compared in patients with gastrointestinal tumors who developed high-grade lymphopenia. The 20 patients in the cohort had gastrointestinal tumors, were treated with either photon or proton therapy, and subsequently developed lymphopenia. The goal of the study was to describe how the two radiation modalities differ in their effects on the immune system.

General conclusions and limits of the study: Across the cohort, among patients who died, a greater drop in TCR diversity after the nadir was inversely correlated with overall survival time. During treatment, patients who received photon therapy lost naive T cells and TCR diversity and gained effector/memory populations, whereas patients who received proton therapy remained relatively stable. After the lymphocyte count nadir, oligoclonal expansion, especially of CD8+ Temra cells, was observed in photon-treated repertoires, and the drop in diversity was driven by this expansion. The survival association was assessed only in patients who died, and the authors presented better survival with proton therapy as a possibility rather than a demonstrated result.

This sequence uses TRBV4-1 and TRBJ2-5, and possibly TRBD1, on 7 matching bases. This TCR was sampled from a woman aged 70-85 years with pancreatic cancer. Sequenced here: peripheral blood, sampled from a patient treated with photon-based radiotherapy. The nucleotide sequence reads as follows: TGCGCCAGCAGCCAAGAGGCAGGGGGGAGGGAGACCCAGTACTTC. Its protein product is CASSQEAGGRETQYF.